This T cell receptor (beta chain) was retrieved from a study of memory CD4+ T cells and cytomegalovirus serostatus. TCRdb keeps only in-frame clones here, not all; method: immunoSEQ multiplex PCR. This sample carries 45,000 to 50,000 clones, roughly 80% of them seen once, and the ten largest clones take around 0.61%. The sort gate was single viable CD3+CD4+CD8-CD45RO+ cells for memory CD4+ T cells. CD4+ T cells were isolated by positive magnetic selection. This CDR3 is built from 14 residues. Germline V lookup: CDR1 MNHNS, CDR2 SASEGT. Between the trimmed V and J ends, which lost 1 base and 15 bases, there was a span of 16 bases.

This chain links TRBV6-1 with TRBJ1-6; possible D gene TRBD1, 6 bases. The sequenced sample consisted of memory CD4+ T cells from blood. This TCR was recovered from an adult in good health and CMV-seronegative. CDR3 nucleotides: TGTGCCAGCAGTGAAGACCACCTGGGGGACATCCTCCACTTT. Translated: CASSEDHLGDILHF.